A single T cell receptor beta chain is shown here with its context. Its antigen is unknown. This sample was included in a study of cytomegalovirus exposure and HLA in healthy donors. Germline lookup yields CDR1 MNHNS and CDR2 SASEGT. V was clipped by 7 bases and J by 4 bases; unmatched bases: 11. The CDR3 is 15 amino acids. Study results and caveats: The study designated 150 to 200 TCR beta chains cytomegalovirus-associated. The classifier reportedly diagnosed cytomegalovirus status with high sensitivity and specificity.

PCR involved 60 Vbeta and 13 Jbeta primers. Sequencing was performed with immunoSEQ multiplex PCR; in TCRdb, only in-frame clones are kept and a portion is missing. The data show approximately 140,000 clones, about 85% seen once. The TCR was taken from a female donor in good health and CMV-seronegative. The sequencing input was PBMCs. The chain uses TRBV6-1 and TRBJ2-5, with 8 bases identical to TRBD2. The CDR3 DNA sequence: TGTGCCAGCACCGAGGGAGCGGGGGTCGGAGAGACCCAGTACTTC. This gives the protein CASTEGAGVGETQYF.